The clone carrying this TCR beta chain was recorded at least ten times. One entry per CDR3 protein, called by TCRdb with MiXCR from the RT-PCR reads. Of fewer than 800,000 distinct CDR3 sequences detected, 14% appear once; the ten largest clones hold about 3.6%. This CDR3 is 15 amino acids long. Trimming shortened V by 3 bases and J by 5 bases, and 14 bases separated the two germline ends. CDR1 ENHRY and CDR2 SYGVKD come from the germline V gene. This chain joins TRBV10-3 and TRBJ2-1; D may be TRBD2 (6 bases). Material for sequencing was memory CD4+ T cells from blood. This receptor was taken from a female donor in good health, serving as a healthy control. The CDR3 loop reads CAISDPGLNNNEQFF. For the CDR3, the DNA is TGTGCCATCAGTGACCCGGGACTTAATAACAATGAGCAGTTCTTC.